The rows below give T cell receptor beta chains drawn from one sample of a study of regulatory T cells in long-lasting Graves disease. TCRdb reprocessed the multiplex PCR reads via MiXCR and lists one record per CDR3 protein. The profile covers around 480,000 distinct CDR3 sequences, with 15% to 20% appearing a single time and just under 25% taken by the ten largest. These sequences were also reported in another study, on T cells in Graves' hyperthyroidism and ophthalmopathy.

The material was peripheral blood mononuclear cells (PBMCs), obtained at new diagnosis, from a patient treated with antithyroid drugs. The source of these receptors is a woman aged 40-65 years with Graves disease. Each CDR3 is given with its conserved first and last residue. Fields, in order: CDR3 length, V gene, D gene, clone size, J gene, CDR3 DNA, CDR3 protein. The D gene is left open where the match is weak. Clone size is stated in some rows and not others, as once, few, many or a class when expanded.

CDR3 length: 16
V gene: TRBV6-1
D gene: TRBD2
clone size: -
J gene: TRBJ2-5
CDR3 DNA: TGTGCCAGCAGTGAATATATAGCGGGAGGGATGGAGACCCAGTACTTC
CDR3 protein: CASSEYIAGGMETQYF

CDR3 length: 14
V gene: TRBV28
D gene: TRBD2
clone size: many
J gene: TRBJ2-7
CDR3 DNA: TGTGCCAGCAGACGACTAGCGGGGGCCTACGAGCAGTACTTC
CDR3 protein: CASRRLAGAYEQYF

CDR3 length: 13
V gene: TRBV6-1
D gene: -
clone size: many
J gene: TRBJ2-3
CDR3 DNA: TGTGCCAGCAGCCCCCCGTCGACAGATACGCAGTATTTT
CDR3 protein: CASSPPSTDTQYF

CDR3 length: 14
V gene: TRBV5-1
D gene: -
clone size: many
J gene: TRBJ2-2
CDR3 DNA: TGCGCCAGCAGATTTGGGACGGTCACCGGGGAGCTGTTTTTT
CDR3 protein: CASRFGTVTGELFF

CDR3 length: 16
V gene: TRBV7-8
D gene: TRBD2
clone size: many
J gene: TRBJ2-1
CDR3 DNA: TGTGCCAGCAGCTTATCTCTAGCGGGGGGAAGGATGGAGCAGTTCTTC
CDR3 protein: CASSLSLAGGRMEQFF

CDR3 length: 15
V gene: TRBV19
D gene: -
clone size: few
J gene: TRBJ2-2
CDR3 DNA: TGTGCCAGTAGTATAGCGGGGACGGTCACCGGGGAGCTGTTTTTT
CDR3 protein: CASSIAGTVTGELFF

CDR3 length: 12
V gene: TRBV3-1
D gene: -
clone size: many
J gene: TRBJ1-4
CDR3 DNA: TGTGCCAGCAGCTCCGAAGGTGAAAAACTGTTTTTT
CDR3 protein: CASSSEGEKLFF

CDR3 length: 14
V gene: TRBV3-1
D gene: -
clone size: few
J gene: TRBJ2-2
CDR3 DNA: TGTGCCAGCAGCTCACGAGGAGTATCCGGGGAGCTGTTTTTT
CDR3 protein: CASSSRGVSGELFF

CDR3 length: 18
V gene: TRBV12-5
D gene: -
clone size: many
J gene: TRBJ1-1
CDR3 DNA: TGTGCTAGTGGTTTGGTACCGCCTCTGGGGGCCTCCAACACTGAAGCTTTCTTT
CDR3 protein: CASGLVPPLGASNTEAFF

CDR3 length: 15
V gene: TRBV20-1
D gene: -
clone size: -
J gene: TRBJ2-1
CDR3 DNA: TGCAGTGCTGGAGGACTGGTGGGGGTGCCTCATGAGCAGTTCTTC
CDR3 protein: CSAGGLVGVPHEQFF

CDR3 length: 17
V gene: TRBV6-5
D gene: TRBD2
clone size: many
J gene: TRBJ2-3
CDR3 DNA: TGTGCCAGCAGTTACCGCCGACTAGCGGGGAGCACAGATACGCAGTATTTT
CDR3 protein: CASSYRRLAGSTDTQYF

CDR3 length: 14
V gene: TRBV2
D gene: TRBD2
clone size: many
J gene: TRBJ2-5
CDR3 DNA: TGTGCCAGCAGCGCCGGGACTAGCTCGGAGACCCAGTACTTC
CDR3 protein: CASSAGTSSETQYF

CDR3 length: 15
V gene: TRBV25-1
D gene: -
clone size: few
J gene: TRBJ2-7
CDR3 DNA: TGTGCCAGCAGTGAGCTAGACCGGGGTGCCTACGAGCAGTACTTC
CDR3 protein: CASSELDRGAYEQYF

CDR3 length: 14
V gene: TRBV7-9
D gene: -
clone size: -
J gene: TRBJ2-7
CDR3 DNA: TGTGCCAGCAGCTTATACGGGCCCTCCTACGAGCAGTACTTC
CDR3 protein: CASSLYGPSYEQYF

CDR3 length: 14
V gene: TRBV4-1
D gene: -
clone size: few
J gene: TRBJ2-5
CDR3 DNA: TGCGCCAGCAGCCAAGAACGGGTATCAGAGACCCAGTACTTC
CDR3 protein: CASSQERVSETQYF

CDR3 length: 16
V gene: TRBV7-2
D gene: TRBD2
clone size: many
J gene: TRBJ2-1
CDR3 DNA: TGTGCCAGCAGCCTTTCCTACGGCGGGGGGGCCAATGAGCAGTTCTTC
CDR3 protein: CASSLSYGGGANEQFF

CDR3 length: 20
V gene: TRBV6-5
D gene: TRBD1
clone size: many
J gene: TRBJ2-2
CDR3 DNA: TGTGCCAGCAGTTACCGGGAGGCACAGGGGGCTCCCTTTGACACCGGGGAGCTGTTTTTT
CDR3 protein: CASSYREAQGAPFDTGELFF

CDR3 length: 17
V gene: TRBV12-3/TRBV12-4
D gene: -
clone size: -
J gene: TRBJ2-7
CDR3 DNA: TGTGCCAGCACCCTGAACCCGGGGAGGCAGGGGAGCTACGAGCAGTACTTC
CDR3 protein: CASTLNPGRQGSYEQYF

CDR3 length: 11
V gene: TRBV29-1
D gene: -
clone size: many
J gene: TRBJ2-5
CDR3 DNA: TGCAGCGTTTCGGGGGAAGAGACCCAGTACTTC
CDR3 protein: CSVSGEETQYF

CDR3 length: 12
V gene: TRBV10-3
D gene: -
clone size: few
J gene: TRBJ1-2
CDR3 DNA: TGTGCCATCAGTGGGACGGAGTATGGCTACACCTTC
CDR3 protein: CAISGTEYGYTF

CDR3 length: 14
V gene: TRBV20-1
D gene: -
clone size: many
J gene: TRBJ2-5
CDR3 DNA: TGCAGTGCCACCCGGGGAAGGGCGGGGGAGACCCAGTACTTC
CDR3 protein: CSATRGRAGETQYF

CDR3 length: 17
V gene: TRBV5-6
D gene: -
clone size: -
J gene: TRBJ1-5
CDR3 DNA: TGTGCCAGCACCTTAATGGGGGGTGCTTTGGGCAATCAGCCCCAGCATTTT
CDR3 protein: CASTLMGGALGNQPQHF

CDR3 length: 15
V gene: TRBV18
D gene: TRBD2
clone size: -
J gene: TRBJ2-1
CDR3 DNA: TGTGCCAGCTCATCAGGGCGGGGGTTATACAATGAGCAGTTCTTC
CDR3 protein: CASSSGRGLYNEQFF

CDR3 length: 17
V gene: TRBV4-1
D gene: -
clone size: -
J gene: TRBJ1-2
CDR3 DNA: TGCGCCAGCAGCCAAGAACCCTTGGGACATCGGGCCTATGGCTACACCTTC
CDR3 protein: CASSQEPLGHRAYGYTF

CDR3 length: 16
V gene: TRBV20-1
D gene: TRBD1
clone size: -
J gene: TRBJ1-6
CDR3 DNA: TGCAGTGCTAGAGATCGCGCAAGACAGGGAAATTCACCCCTCCACTTT
CDR3 protein: CSARDRARQGNSPLHF